This T cell receptor (beta chain) was retrieved from a study of T cell changes during pregnancy in multiple sclerosis. The table came from immunoSEQ multiplex PCR; TCRdb's copy has only in-frame clones and leaves some out. The table shows more than 70,000 clones, with over 80% occurring only once. CDR3 length: 17 residues. V was clipped by 3 bases and J by 6 bases, with 22 bases between them. From germline, CDR1 is LGHNA and CDR2 YSLEER. The chain uses TRBV4-3 and TRBJ2-3, with TRBD1 as a possible D gene (6 bases). The TCR was taken from a female donor with multiple sclerosis, enrolled in a pregnancy study. Material: peripheral blood, obtained before pregnancy. CDR3 protein: CASSQSLQGPMGDTQYF. CDR3 in DNA: TGCGCCAGCAGCCAGAGCTTACAGGGCCCAATGGGGGATACGCAGTATTTT.